This T cell receptor (beta chain) was sequenced for a study of T-cell reconstitution after alpha-beta-depleted transplantation in children. There are 15 residues in the CDR3. After removal of 6 bases from V and 2 bases from J, the junction contained 4 bases not matched to a gene. This clonotype was detected only a few times. As it was prepared, the TCRbeta library received unique molecular identifiers. From the PCR reads, TCRdb called clonotypes with MiXCR, one entry per CDR3 protein. The sample has hundreds of thousands of distinct CDR3 sequences; around 10% are singletons. The rearrangement links TRBV12-3 or TRBV12-4 to TRBJ2-3; 11 nucleotides align to TRBD2. Material: PBMCs from the stem cell graft donor, obtained from the stem cell graft. This receptor was identified in a human donor who donated a stem cell graft to a child with acute lymphoblastic leukemia. CDR3 region: CASRGTSGYTDTQYF. CDR3 sequence (DNA): TGTGCCAGCAGGGGGACTAGCGGCTACACAGATACGCAGTATTTT.